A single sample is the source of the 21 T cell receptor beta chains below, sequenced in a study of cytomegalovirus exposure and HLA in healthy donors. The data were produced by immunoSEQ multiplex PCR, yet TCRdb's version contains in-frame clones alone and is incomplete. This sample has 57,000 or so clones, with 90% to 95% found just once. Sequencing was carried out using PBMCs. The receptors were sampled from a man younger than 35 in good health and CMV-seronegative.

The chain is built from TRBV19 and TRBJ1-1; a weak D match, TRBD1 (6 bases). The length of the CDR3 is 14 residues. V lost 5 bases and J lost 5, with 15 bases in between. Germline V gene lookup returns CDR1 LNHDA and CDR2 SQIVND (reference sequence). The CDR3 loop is CASSFAGAGTEAFF. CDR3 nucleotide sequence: TGTGCCAGTAGTTTCGCAGGGGCTGGGACTGAAGCTTTCTTT.

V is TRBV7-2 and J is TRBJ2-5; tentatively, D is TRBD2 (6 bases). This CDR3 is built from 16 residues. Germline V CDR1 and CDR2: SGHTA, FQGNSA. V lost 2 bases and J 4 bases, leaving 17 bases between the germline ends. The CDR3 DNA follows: TGTGCCAGCAGCTTACTACCCAGCGGGTTCGGAGAGACCCAGTACTTC. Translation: CASSLLPSGFGETQYF.

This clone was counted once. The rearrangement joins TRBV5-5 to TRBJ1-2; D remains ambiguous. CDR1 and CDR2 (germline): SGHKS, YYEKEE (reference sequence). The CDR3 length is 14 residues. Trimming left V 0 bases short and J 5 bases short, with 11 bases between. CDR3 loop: CASSLEVGRYGYTF. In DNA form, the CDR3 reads TGTGCCAGCAGCTTGGAGGTAGGGAGGTATGGCTACACCTTC.

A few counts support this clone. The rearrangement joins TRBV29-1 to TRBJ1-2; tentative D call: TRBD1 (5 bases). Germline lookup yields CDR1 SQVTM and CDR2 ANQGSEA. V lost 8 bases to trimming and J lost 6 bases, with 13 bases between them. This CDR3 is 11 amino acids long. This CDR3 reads CSLPGLHGYTF. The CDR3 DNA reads TGCAGCCTCCCGGGACTGCATGGCTACACCTTC.

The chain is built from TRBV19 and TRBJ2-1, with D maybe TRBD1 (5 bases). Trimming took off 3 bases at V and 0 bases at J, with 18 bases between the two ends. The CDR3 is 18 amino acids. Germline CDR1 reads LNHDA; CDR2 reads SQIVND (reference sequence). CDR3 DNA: TGTGCCAGTAGTATCCCCGCTCATAGGGGAAGCTCCTACAATGAGCAGTTCTTC. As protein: CASSIPAHRGSSYNEQFF. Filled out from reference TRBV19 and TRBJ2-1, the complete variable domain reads DGGITQSPKYLFRKEGQNVTLSCEQNLNHDAMYWYRQDPGQGLRLIYYSQIVNDFQKGDIAEGYSVSREKKESFPLTVTSAQKNPTAFYLCASSIPAHRGSSYNEQFFGPGTRLTVL.

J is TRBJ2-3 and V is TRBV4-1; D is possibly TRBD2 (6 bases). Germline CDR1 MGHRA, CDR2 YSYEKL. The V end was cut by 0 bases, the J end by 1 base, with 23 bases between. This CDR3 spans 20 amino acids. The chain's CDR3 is CASSQDSRTGEAPRTDTQYF. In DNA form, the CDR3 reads TGCGCCAGCAGCCAAGATTCCCGTACGGGAGAGGCACCACGCACAGATACGCAGTATTTT.

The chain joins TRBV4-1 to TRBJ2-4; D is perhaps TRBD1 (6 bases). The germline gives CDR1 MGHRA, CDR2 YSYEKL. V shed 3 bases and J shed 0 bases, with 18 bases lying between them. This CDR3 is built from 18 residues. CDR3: CASSQADSRELAKNIQYF. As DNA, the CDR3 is TGCGCCAGCAGCCAGGCGGACAGCAGAGAACTAGCCAAAAACATTCAGTACTTC.

The CDR3 sequence: CASSPGLAGIATGELFF. DNA for the CDR3: TGTGCCAGCTCACCAGGGCTAGCGGGGATTGCCACCGGGGAGCTGTTTTTT. The chain is built from TRBV18 and TRBJ2-2, with 9 bases aligning to TRBD2. The CDR3 is 17 amino acids. Germline CDR1 reads KGHSH; CDR2 reads LQKENI. J gave up 4 bases and V 2 bases, and 8 bases lay outside the gene matches. Looking up the rest from reference TRBV18 and TRBJ2-2 gives the full variable domain: NAGVMQNPRHLVRRRGQEARLRCSPMKGHSHVYWYRQLPEEGLKFMVYLQKENIIDESGMPKERFSAEFPKEGPSILRIQQVVRGDSAAYFCASSPGLAGIATGELFFGEGSRLTVL.

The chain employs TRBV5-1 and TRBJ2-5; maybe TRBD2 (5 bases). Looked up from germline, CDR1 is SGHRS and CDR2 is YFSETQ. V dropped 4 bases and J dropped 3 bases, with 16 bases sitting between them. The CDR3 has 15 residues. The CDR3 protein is CASSPVWAEEETQYF. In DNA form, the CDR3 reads TGCGCCAGCAGCCCCGTTTGGGCGGAGGAAGAGACCCAGTACTTC.

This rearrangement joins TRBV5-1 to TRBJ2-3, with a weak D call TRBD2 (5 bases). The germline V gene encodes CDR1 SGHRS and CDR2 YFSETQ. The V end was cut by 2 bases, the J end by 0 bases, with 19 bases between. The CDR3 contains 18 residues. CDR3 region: CASSFGAMAGLSTDTQYF. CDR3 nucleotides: TGCGCCAGCAGCTTCGGCGCAATGGCGGGTCTCAGCACAGATACGCAGTATTTT.

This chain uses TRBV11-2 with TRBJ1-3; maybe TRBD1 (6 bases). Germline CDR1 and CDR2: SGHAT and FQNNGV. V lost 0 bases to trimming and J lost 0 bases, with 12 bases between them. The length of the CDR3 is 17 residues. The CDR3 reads CASSLDVGQYSGNTIYF. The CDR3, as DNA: TGTGCCAGCAGCTTAGATGTAGGACAGTACTCTGGAAACACCATATATTTT.

Written as DNA, the CDR3 is TGTGCCAGCAGCTTGGAGAGGGAATGGGCTGAAGCTTTCTTT. As protein: CASSLEREWAEAFF. The chain uses TRBV5-4 and TRBJ1-1; D is unresolved. The CDR3 runs 14 residues. V was shortened by 0 bases and J by 6 bases, with 12 bases between the two germline ends. Germline-derived CDR1 and CDR2 are SGHNT and YYREEE (reference sequence).

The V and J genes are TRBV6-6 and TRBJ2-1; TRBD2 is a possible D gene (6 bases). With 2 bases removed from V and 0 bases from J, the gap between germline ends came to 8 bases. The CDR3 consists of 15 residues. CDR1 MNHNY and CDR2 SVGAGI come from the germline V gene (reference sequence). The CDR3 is CASSYETSSYNEQFF. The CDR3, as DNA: TGTGCCAGCAGTTACGAGACTAGCTCCTACAATGAGCAGTTCTTC.

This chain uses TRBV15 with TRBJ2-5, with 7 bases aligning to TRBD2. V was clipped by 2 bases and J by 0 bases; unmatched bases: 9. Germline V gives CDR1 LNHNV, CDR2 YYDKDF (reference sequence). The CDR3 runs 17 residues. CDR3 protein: CATSRRGLGRYQETQYF. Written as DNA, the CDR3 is TGTGCCACCAGCAGACGAGGACTAGGAAGGTACCAAGAGACCCAGTACTTC. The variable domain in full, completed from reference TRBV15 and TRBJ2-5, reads DAMVIQNPRYQVTQFGKPVTLSCSQTLNHNVMYWYQQKSSQAPKLLFHYYDKDFNNEADTPDNFQSRRPNTSFCFLDIRSPGLGDTAMYLCATSRRGLGRYQETQYFGPGTRLLVL.

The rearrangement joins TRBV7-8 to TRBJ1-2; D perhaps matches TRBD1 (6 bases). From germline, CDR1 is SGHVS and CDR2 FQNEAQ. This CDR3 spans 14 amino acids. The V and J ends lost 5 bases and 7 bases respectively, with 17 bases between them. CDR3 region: CASSINTGFSGYTF. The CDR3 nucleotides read TGTGCCAGCAGCATTAATACAGGGTTTTCTGGCTACACCTTC.

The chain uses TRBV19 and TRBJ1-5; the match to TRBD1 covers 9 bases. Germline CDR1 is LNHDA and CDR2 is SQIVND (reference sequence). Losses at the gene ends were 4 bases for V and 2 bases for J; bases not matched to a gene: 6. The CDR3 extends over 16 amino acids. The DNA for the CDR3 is TGTGCCAGTAGTACCCTGACAGGGGGAGGCAATCAGCCCCAGCATTTT. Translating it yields CASSTLTGGGNQPQHF.

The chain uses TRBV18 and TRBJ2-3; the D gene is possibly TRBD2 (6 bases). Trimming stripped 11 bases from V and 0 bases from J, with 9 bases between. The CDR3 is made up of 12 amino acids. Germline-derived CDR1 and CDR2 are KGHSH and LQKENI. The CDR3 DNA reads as TGTGCCGGGGGGATAAGCACAGATACGCAGTATTTT. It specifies CAGGISTDTQYF.

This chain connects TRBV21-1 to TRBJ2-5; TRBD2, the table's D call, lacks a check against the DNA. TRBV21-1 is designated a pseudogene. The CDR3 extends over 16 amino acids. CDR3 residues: CASSTRLVRLQETQYF. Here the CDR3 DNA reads TGTGCCAGCAGCACCCGACTAGTAAGACTACAAGAGACCCAGTACTTC.

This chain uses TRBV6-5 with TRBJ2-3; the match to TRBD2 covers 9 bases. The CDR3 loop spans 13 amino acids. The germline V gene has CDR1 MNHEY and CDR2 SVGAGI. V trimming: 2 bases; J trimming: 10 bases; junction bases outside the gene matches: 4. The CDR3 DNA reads TGTGCCAGCAGTTACGGCGGGAGGGAGGCGCAGTATTTT. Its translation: CASSYGGREAQYF.

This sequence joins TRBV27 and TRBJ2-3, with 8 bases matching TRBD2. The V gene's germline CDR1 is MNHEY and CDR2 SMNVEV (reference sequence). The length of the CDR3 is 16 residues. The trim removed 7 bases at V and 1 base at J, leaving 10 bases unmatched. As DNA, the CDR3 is TGTGCCAGCAAACTTACTAGCGGTGGGGGCACAGATACGCAGTATTTT. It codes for CASKLTSGGGTDTQYF.

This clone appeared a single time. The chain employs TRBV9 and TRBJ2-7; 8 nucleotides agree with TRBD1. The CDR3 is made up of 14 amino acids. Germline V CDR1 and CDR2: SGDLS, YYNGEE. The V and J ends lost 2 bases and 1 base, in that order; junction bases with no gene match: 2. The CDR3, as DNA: TGTGCCAGCAGCGTGGGACAGGAGTCCTACGAGCAGTACTTC. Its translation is CASSVGQESYEQYF. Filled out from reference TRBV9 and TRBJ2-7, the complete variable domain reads DSGVTQTPKHLITATGQRVTLRCSPRSGDLSVYWYQQSLDQGLQFLIQYYNGEERAKGNILERFSAQQFPDLHSELNLSSLELGDSALYFCASSVGQESYEQYFGPGTRLTVT.